A selection of T cell receptor beta chains follows, all from one sample in a study of control samples from healthy donors and cancer patients. Sequencing used immunoSEQ multiplex PCR; TCRdb keeps in-frame clones, though not all of them. The sample lists 90,000 to 150,000 clones; about 91% were seen once. Sample: blood. The receptors originated from a man between 40 and 49 years old in good health. CDR3s include the opening cysteine and the closing phenylalanine or tryptophan.

cdr3_aa j_call v_call
CASNGGVNTGELFF TRBJ2-2 TRBV2
CASSTASGAKNIQYF TRBJ2-4 TRBV5-4
CASSGPGFTEKLFF TRBJ1-4 TRBV25-1
CASRQGLRTGELFF TRBJ2-2 TRBV6-5
CAWRIPGTDTQYF TRBJ2-3 TRBV30
CASSYVGGRVEKLFF TRBJ1-4 TRBV6-2/TRBV6-3
CASRRLAGGVDTQYF TRBJ2-3 TRBV2
CASSERFNTEAFF TRBJ1-1 TRBV6-1
CAWSVGLYPNTEAFF TRBJ1-1 TRBV30
CASSPVWGNTEAFF TRBJ1-1 TRBV18